A selection of T cell receptor beta chains follows, all from one sample in a study of tumor-infiltrating lymphocytes in primary liver carcinoma. TCRdb reprocessed the multiplex PCR reads via MiXCR and lists one record per CDR3 protein. The sample holds 90,000 to 150,000 distinct CDR3 sequences, approximately 71% seen once. The sample comprised tumor-adjacent normal liver tissue. The receptors derive from a woman aged 55-70 years with primary liver carcinoma and hepatitis B virus infection. Both conserved end residues are trimmed from each CDR3. Fields, in order: D gene, V gene, CDR3 protein. The D gene is left open where the match is weak.

- | TRBV30 | ASRRGNTEAF
- | TRBV10-2 | ASSERTNGHQETQY
- | TRBV11-2 | TSSSGTEYGYT
TRBD1 | TRBV7-8 | ASSLARGQGNKPQH
- | TRBV5-1 | ASSIGTFSTDTQY
- | TRBV2 | ASRDGRSPYTDEQF
TRBD1 | TRBV11-3 | AGSLETGGTEAF
- | TRBV21-1 | ASSSRLADRYEQY
- | TRBV29-1 | SVGRIQTNYGYT
TRBD1 | TRBV7-9 | VSSRGDRYGYT
- | TRBV11-2 | ANSFGYSEQF
TRBD1 | TRBV29-1 | SVIQTGTENTGELF
- | TRBV11-2 | ASSLDIGDREY
- | TRBV11-1 | TSLDYEQY
- | TRBV6-1 | ASSEVRSSNQPQH
TRBD2 | TRBV12-3/TRBV12-4 | ASSFSGSSYIERF
TRBD2 | TRBV7-9 | ASSFIAGGSGETQY
TRBD1 | TRBV28 | ASAVQGYNEQF
TRBD2 | TRBV12-3/TRBV12-4 | ASSNLRRLASNEKF
- | TRBV11-2 | ASSFGGVLARDTQY
- | TRBV12-3/TRBV12-4 | ASSLRLAISSYEQY
TRBD2 | TRBV6-6 | ASSRTSGKAETQY
- | TRBV12-3/TRBV12-4 | TSSSGNTPLRVPY
TRBD1 | TRBV29-1 | SVQGVIPYEQY
- | TRBV11-1 | ASSEVVGKQF
- | TRBV11-2 | VSSPGGKQL
- | TRBV25-1 | VSSDDLGGYT
TRBD2 | TRBV28 | ASSLPGLAGRNEQL
- | TRBV12-5 | ASGLPRGVLNTETL
- | TRBV4-1 | ASRQVGGDGYT
- | TRBV11-1 | ASSLESGYLGETQY
- | TRBV11-2 | ASSWGRMNTEAL
TRBD2 | TRBV30 | AWRIAGVYEQY
- | TRBV11-1 | ASSPPSGNTEAF
- | TRBV4-1 | ASSQDAVANYGYT
- | TRBV5-1 | ASSLRVDIGELF
- | TRBV10-2 | ASNKDVRVNNEQF
- | TRBV30 | AWSSGLSEQF
- | TRBV11-2 | ASTLEPTNYGYA
- | TRBV24-1 | ATSPAKQVEDSYGYT
- | TRBV7-9 | ARSRLGEQS
- | TRBV29-1 | SVSTGSYNEQF
- | TRBV29-1 | SVGEGLHGYT
- | TRBV5-4 | ASTDRFTEAF
- | TRBV6-1 | ACSRLTVGLF
- | TRBV28 | ASDFLGTPNYEEY
TRBD1 | TRBV5-1 | ASSLGVTGEHQPQL
- | TRBV29-1 | SAGHCWNSPLH
TRBD2 | TRBV28 | ASSLFGGSGSSYNEQS